This TCR beta chain emerged from a study of PD-1 blockade in classical Hodgkin lymphoma. J gave up 3 bases and V 1 base, and 5 bases lay outside the gene matches. The CDR3 contains 15 residues. CDR1 and CDR2 (germline): LGHNA, YSLEER. General observations from the study: Although disease activity or prior therapy may be involved, causes of the repertoire differences remain undefined. Diversity similar to that of newly diagnosed patients was seen at baseline in complete responders.

All patients experienced relapse after autologous stem cell transplantation, and brentuximab vedotin exposure was variable. The assay was immunoSEQ multiplex PCR, and TCRdb's table has in-frame clones only and misses some. The top ten hold 8.5% to 10% of the sample, which has about 40,000 clones, over 80% seen once. A word on this clone: Its specificity is not known.

The chain employs TRBV4-3 and TRBJ2-7; 8 nucleotides align to TRBD2. The TCR sequence derives from a human donor with classical Hodgkin lymphoma. The source was peripheral blood mononuclear cells (PBMCs), collected at baseline. As DNA, the CDR3 is TGCGCCAGCAGCCAAGTAATAGCGGGATACTACGAGCAGTACTTC. Translated, it gives CASSQVIAGYYEQYF.